The 9 T cell receptor beta chains below all came from one sample that was sequenced in a study of blood T cell repertoires in COVID-19. Sequenced by immunoSEQ multiplex PCR; TCRdb stores in-frame clones only, minus some. The sample consists of roughly 220,000 clones, 86% of them appearing once. The sample consisted of peripheral blood. Every receptor here comes from a man younger than 40 who had recovered from COVID-19.

The J gene is TRBJ1-3, the V gene TRBV6-6; maybe TRBD1 (6 bases). V lost 10 bases to trimming and J lost 4 bases, with 11 bases between them. The CDR3 has 12 amino acids. CDR1 and CDR2 (germline): MNHNY, SVGAGI (reference sequence). CDR3: CAIKTGGNTIYF. CDR3 DNA sequence: TGTGCCATCAAGACAGGAGGAAACACCATATATTTT.

CDR3 sequence: CASSLGVAEAFF. The CDR3 DNA reads as TGTGCCAGCAGCTTAGGGGTCGCTGAAGCTTTCTTT. The chain has TRBV5-6 and TRBJ1-1, with a weak D call TRBD1 (5 bases). With 2 bases removed from V and 6 bases from J, the gap between germline ends came to 8 bases. The germline gives CDR1 SGHDT, CDR2 YYEEEE. The CDR3 has 12 amino acids.

The CDR3 DNA is TGCAGCGTCCGTACAGGGAGCTATGGCTACACCTTC. This translates into CSVRTGSYGYTF. The chain is built from TRBV29-1 and TRBJ1-2; a weak D match, TRBD1 (6 bases). Deletions cut 6 bases from V and 4 bases from J, with 12 bases between. The CDR3 runs 12 residues. The germline V gene encodes CDR1 SQVTM and CDR2 ANQGSEA.

V gene TRBV7-2 combines with J gene TRBJ1-1; weak D call: TRBD1 (5 bases). V lost 5 bases, J lost 1 base, and 11 bases lay in between. CDR1 and CDR2 from the germline V gene are SGHTA and FQGNSA. The CDR3 sequence is 14 residues long. This chain's CDR3 is CASSTRVANTEAFF. The CDR3 DNA is TGTGCCAGCAGCACCAGGGTTGCGAACACTGAAGCTTTCTTT.

This chain joins TRBV3-1 (or the pseudogene TRBV3-2) and TRBJ2-5, with D hard to call. The CDR3 consists of 18 residues. Looked up from germline, CDR1 is LGHDT and CDR2 is YNNKEL (reference sequence). Between the trimmed V and J ends, which lost 4 bases and 1 base, there was a span of 22 bases. This CDR3 is CASSPHLTVGLPQETQYF. Here the CDR3 DNA reads TGTGCCAGCAGCCCACATCTGACGGTTGGGCTACCCCAAGAGACCCAGTACTTC.

The V and J genes are TRBV7-7 and TRBJ1-1, with unresolved D. V dropped 5 bases and J dropped 3 bases, with 13 bases sitting between them. Germline loops: CDR1 SSHAT, CDR2 FNYEAQ (reference sequence). This CDR3 region has 14 residues. This CDR3 is CASSPPTVDTEAFF. The CDR3 DNA reads TGTGCCAGCAGCCCTCCCACGGTGGACACTGAAGCTTTCTTT. Full variable domain (remainder filled in from reference TRBV7-7 and TRBJ1-1): GAGVSQSPRYKVTKRGQDVTLRCDPISSHATLYWYQQALGQGPEFLTYFNYEAQPDKSGLPSDRFSAERPEGSISTLTIQRTEQRDSAMYRCASSPPTVDTEAFFGQGTRLTVV.

The CDR3 loop reads CASTPTVLLIDGYTF. CDR3 DNA: TGTGCCAGCACCCCAACAGTACTTCTAATCGATGGCTACACCTTC. The chain joins TRBV6-5 to TRBJ1-2; D gene ambiguous. V shed 7 bases and J shed 6 bases, with 21 bases lying between them. The CDR3 is 15 residues long. CDR1 MNHEY and CDR2 SVGAGI come from the germline V gene.

The V gene is TRBV11-2, the J gene TRBJ2-7; the match to TRBD2 covers 10 bases. The CDR3 totals 16 residues. V lost 5 bases and J lost 4; bases outside the gene matches: 11. Germline V CDR1 and CDR2: SGHAT, FQNNGV. CDR3 sequence: CASSLRLAGVRYEQYF. In DNA form, the CDR3 reads TGTGCCAGCAGCCTCAGACTAGCGGGCGTTCGTTACGAGCAGTACTTC. The complete variable domain, with remaining parts taken from reference TRBV11-2 and TRBJ2-7, reads EAGVAQSPRYKIIEKRQSVAFWCNPISGHATLYWYQQILGQGPKLLIQFQNNGVVDDSQLPKDRFSAERLKGVDSTLKIQPAKLEDSAVYLCASSLRLAGVRYEQYFGPGTRLTVT.

The chain recombines TRBV27 with TRBJ2-7; maybe TRBD2 (6 bases). The CDR3 totals 14 residues. Germline CDR1 reads MNHEY; CDR2 reads SMNVEV (reference sequence). V was pared by 4 bases and J by 0 bases, with 10 bases between. The CDR3 here is CASSSSVPSYEQYF. CDR3 coding DNA: TGTGCCAGCAGTTCTAGCGTCCCCTCCTACGAGCAGTACTTC.